This T cell receptor beta chain is from a study of cytomegalovirus exposure and HLA in healthy donors. In the PCR, 60 Vbeta and 13 Jbeta primers were used. Clones were sequenced by immunoSEQ multiplex PCR, and TCRdb holds only the in-frame ones, with some missing. Of about 140,000 clones listed, roughly four fifths are singletons. In germline, CDR1 is SGHRS, CDR2 YFSETQ. With V trimmed by 0 bases and J by 1 base, 2 bases remained unmatched. The CDR3 is 15 amino acids. The origin of this receptor is a woman between 40 and 50 years old in good health and CMV-seronegative. The chain combines TRBV5-1 with TRBJ2-5, with 8 nucleotides matching TRBD2. The sample taken for sequencing was PBMCs. The CDR3 nucleotides read TGCGCCAGCAGCTTGGCTGCGGGGGGCCAAGAGACCCAGTACTTC. Amino acid sequence: CASSLAAGGQETQYF. Full variable domain (missing parts from reference TRBV5-1 and TRBJ2-5): KAGVTQTPRYLIKTRGQQVTLSCSPISGHRSVSWYQQTPGQGLQFLFEYFSETQRNKGNFPGRFSGRQFSNSRSEMNVSTLELGDSALYLCASSLAAGGQETQYFGPGTRLLVL.